This T cell receptor (beta chain) was retrieved from a study of blood T cell repertoires in COVID-19. Germline CDR1 and CDR2: SNHLY and FYNNEI. The CDR3 is made up of 11 amino acids. The ends were cut back, 8 bases at V and 4 bases at J, with 7 bases in the middle. Original processing methods: From reference gene primer amplification, estimates of nucleated cell counts were derived. Generated by immunoSEQ multiplex PCR, the TCRdb table keeps only in-frame clones and is missing some. That table furnishes V, J and clone size, whereas the DNA furnished D and trimming. Among 200,000 or so clones listed, roughly 84% were seen once.

The sequencing input was peripheral blood. V gene TRBV2 combines with J gene TRBJ2-3; no definite D call. The sequence was collected from a man aged 45 to 65 with COVID-19, enrolled during active disease. Here the CDR3 DNA reads TGTGCCAGCTTACGGGCAGATACGCAGTATTTT. This encodes CASLRADTQYF.